The entry below describes one T cell receptor beta chain. Its antigen is currently unknown. This CDR3 comprises 13 residues. The ends were cut back, 0 bases at V and 6 bases at J, with 6 bases in the middle. CDR1 and CDR2 (germline): MNHEY, SVGAGI. The data originate from a study of T cell responses to AZD1222 COVID-19 vaccine. Clones were read by immunoSEQ multiplex PCR, and TCRdb kept only the in-frame ones, dropping some. This table holds 100,000 to 150,000 clones, 90% found once. Whole-study results and caveats: Nearly half of spike-specific TCRs reportedly go after variant regions that carry no mutations. Females made up more of the donors, who were largely white British, and clonal diversity may have come out too low. Repertoires in all cases were sampled only once the peak T cell response had passed.

Material: peripheral blood, obtained on day 0 of AZD1222 vaccination. The receptor's source is an adult in good health. The chain joins TRBV6-5 to TRBJ1-5; no reliable D call. The DNA of the CDR3 is TGTGCCAGCAGTTACTCTGCAGCTCAGCCCCAGCATTTT. As protein: CASSYSAAQPQHF.